Presented here are 12 T cell receptor beta chains from one specimen sequenced in a study of radiotherapy plus CTLA-4 blockade in lung cancer. Libraries were prepared by immunoSEQ multiplex PCR; TCRdb keeps only in-frame clonotypes and omits some of them. The sample lists around 26,000 clones, around 66% seen once, with approximately 3.8% in the top ten. This material consisted of peripheral blood, taken from a patient treated with radiotherapy plus ipilimumab. These receptor sequences come from a human donor with non-small cell lung cancer who had stable disease on radiotherapy plus ipilimumab.

This sequence joins TRBV5-1 and TRBJ2-1; 10 bases are a match to TRBD1. Trimming removed 3 bases from V and 4 bases from J; junction bases left unmatched: 7. This CDR3 is built from 16 residues. Germline CDR1 reads SGHRS; CDR2 reads YFSETQ. CDR3 nucleotides: TGCGCCAGCAGCTCAATGACAGGGGGCGCGTACAATGAGCAGTTCTTC. Translated, it gives CASSSMTGGAYNEQFF.

The chain couples TRBV5-5 to TRBJ2-7; TRBD1 aligns across 7 bases. CDR3 size: 13 residues. The ends lost 2 bases at V and 2 bases at J; junction bases unmatched: 1. CDR1 is SGHKS, CDR2 YYEKEE, per germline (reference sequence). The CDR3: CASSFQGAYEQYF. The CDR3 DNA is TGTGCCAGCAGCTTTCAGGGGGCCTACGAGCAGTACTTC.

V usage is TRBV7-9 and J usage is TRBJ1-1; D possibly corresponds to TRBD1 (5 bases). The CDR3 covers 11 residues. Germline CDR1 reads SEHNR; CDR2 reads FQNEAQ (reference sequence). Trimming stripped 3 bases from V and 8 bases from J, with 7 bases between. The CDR3 nucleotides are TGTGCCAGCAGCTTCCCAGGGGAAGCTTTCTTT. Its translation is CASSFPGEAFF.

This sequence joins TRBV9 and TRBJ2-6; TRBD1 matches 8 bases. The CDR3 contains 18 residues. Germline-derived CDR1 and CDR2 are SGDLS and YYNGEE. The V and J ends lost 0 bases and 0 bases, in that order; junction bases with no gene match: 5. The CDR3 sequence: CASSVATGGSSGANVLTF. CDR3 coding DNA: TGTGCCAGCAGCGTAGCTACAGGGGGTTCCTCTGGGGCCAACGTCCTGACTTTC.

This clone appeared a few times. The chain has TRBV19 and TRBJ2-1, with 7 bases aligning to TRBD1. CDR3 size: 15 residues. Trimming removed 6 bases from V and 4 bases from J; junction bases left unmatched: 9. Germline CDR1 LNHDA, CDR2 SQIVND (reference sequence). Written as DNA, the CDR3 is TGTGCCAGTAGGCCCGGAGGACAGGTTTACAATGAGCAGTTCTTC. Protein: CASRPGGQVYNEQFF.

The J gene is TRBJ2-2, the V gene TRBV11-2; 7 nucleotides line up with TRBD2. The germline V gene encodes CDR1 SGHAT and CDR2 FQNNGV. The CDR3 spans 12 residues. With 6 bases clipped from V and 7 bases from J, the junction kept 2 bases outside the gene matches. CDR3 bases: TGTGCCAGCAGTTGGACTAGCGGGGAGCTGTTTTTT. This codes for CASSWTSGELFF.

V is TRBV19 and J is TRBJ2-1; 13 bases map to TRBD2. Germline-derived CDR1 and CDR2 are LNHDA and SQIVND (reference sequence). V trimming: 5 bases; J trimming: 8 bases; junction bases outside the gene matches: 6. The CDR3 loop spans 15 amino acids. Here the CDR3 reads CASSWGTSGTYEQFF. The CDR3 nucleotides are TGTGCCAGTAGTTGGGGGACTAGCGGGACTTATGAGCAGTTCTTC.

The chain recombines TRBV18 with TRBJ1-1; tentative D call: TRBD1 (5 bases). From germline, CDR1 is KGHSH and CDR2 LQKENI. The CDR3 length is 13 residues. V was trimmed by 0 bases and J by 4 bases, leaving 6 bases between them. This CDR3 reads CASSPPGPTEAFF. The DNA for the CDR3 is TGTGCCAGCTCACCACCGGGGCCCACTGAAGCTTTCTTT.

The rearrangement joins TRBV6-1 to TRBJ2-7, with TRBD2 identical over 8 bases. From germline, CDR1 is MNHNS and CDR2 SASEGT. The junction had 6 bases not matched to a gene; V was cut back by 6 bases and J by 2 bases. The CDR3 consists of 14 residues. In nucleotides, the CDR3 is TGTGCCAGCAGGCAACCGGGACTAGCCTACGAGCAGTACTTC. This codes for CASRQPGLAYEQYF.

The gene calls are TRBV7-2 and TRBJ2-1, with 10 bases lining up with TRBD1. J was trimmed by 8 bases and V by 2 bases; bases with no gene match: 6. This CDR3 is built from 15 residues. Germline CDR1 SGHTA, CDR2 FQGNSA. Here the CDR3 DNA reads TGTGCCAGCAGCTTATCTCCCGGGACAGGGGATGAGCAGTTCTTC. It is translated as CASSLSPGTGDEQFF.

The chain employs TRBV7-6 and TRBJ2-1; no definite D call. CDR1 and CDR2 from the germline V gene are SGHVS and FNYEAQ. The CDR3 covers 14 residues. V was clipped by 5 bases and J by 5 bases, with 13 bases between them. CDR3 DNA sequence: TGTGCCAGCAGCCCGGAGACAACCCACAATGAGCAGTTCTTC. It translates to CASSPETTHNEQFF.

In this sample, this clone turned up a few times. The chain links TRBV5-4 to TRBJ2-1; 8 nucleotides line up with TRBD2. Germline CDR1 is SGHNT and CDR2 is YYREEE (reference sequence). This CDR3 is built from 16 residues. The J segment lost 5 bases and the V segment lost 5 bases, leaving 12 bases of the junction unmatched. The chain's CDR3 is CASSHKRETWNNEQFF. CDR3 sequence (DNA): TGTGCCAGCAGTCACAAGCGGGAGACTTGGAACAATGAGCAGTTCTTC.